These 27 T cell receptor beta chains were all obtained from the same sample, sequenced in a study of T cells after yellow fever vaccination. TCRdb passed the 5' RACE reads through MiXCR, listing each CDR3 protein once. The sample has over 200,000 distinct CDR3 sequences; approximately 6.8% are singletons. The source material was CD4+ T cells sorted from PBMCs, sampled on the day of the yellow fever booster vaccination. These receptors were collected from a man between 25 and 39 years old who received the YFV17D yellow fever vaccine.

This clonotype was seen many times. The chain combines TRBV9 with TRBJ2-1, with no clear D. CDR3 length: 13 residues. CDR1 and CDR2 from the germline V gene are SGDLS and YYNGEE. V lost 0 bases and J lost 10, with 11 bases in between. The CDR3 bases are TGTGCCAGCAGCGTAGATCGTTTGACCGAGCAGTTCTTC. Translation gives CASSVDRLTEQFF.

This clonotype was seen a few times. The V call is TRBV18, the J call TRBJ1-3; TRBD1 is a possible D gene (5 bases). V was shortened by 1 base and J by 4 bases, with 8 bases between the two germline ends. Germline V gives CDR1 KGHSH, CDR2 LQKENI. There are 14 residues in the CDR3. The CDR3 nucleotides read TGTGCCAGCTCACCACGGGGCTCCGGAAACACCATATATTTT. It specifies CASSPRGSGNTIYF. Variable domain in full (rest from reference TRBV18 and TRBJ1-3): NAGVMQNPRHLVRRRGQEARLRCSPMKGHSHVYWYRQLPEEGLKFMVYLQKENIIDESGMPKERFSAEFPKEGPSILRIQQVVRGDSAAYFCASSPRGSGNTIYFGEGSWLTVV.

This clonotype was recorded many times. The V gene is TRBV7-2, the J gene TRBJ2-5; 7 nucleotides align to TRBD1. This CDR3 has 16 residues. Germline values: CDR1 SGHTA, CDR2 FQGNSA. With V trimmed by 2 bases and J by 2 bases, 8 bases remained unmatched. For the CDR3, the DNA is TGTGCCAGCAGCTTACCTATCGGGACAGCACAAGAGACCCAGTACTTC. Protein product: CASSLPIGTAQETQYF. The full variable domain, rest sourced from reference TRBV7-2 and TRBJ2-5, is GAGVSQSPSNKVTEKGKDVELRCDPISGHTALYWYRQSLGQGLEFLIYFQGNSAPDKSGLPSDRFSAERTGGSVSTLTIQRTQQEDSAVYLCASSLPIGTAQETQYFGPGTRLLVL.

This clonotype was seen many times. The chain couples TRBV7-2 to TRBJ2-3; possibly TRBD1 or TRBD2 for D (5 bases each). Germline V gives CDR1 SGHTA, CDR2 FQGNSA. V lost 5 bases and J lost 4, with 10 bases in between. This CDR3 spans 13 amino acids. The CDR3 nucleotides are TGTGCCAGCAGCCGAGGGGCGTCAGATACGCAGTATTTT. It yields the protein CASSRGASDTQYF.

This clonotype was recorded a few times. The V call is TRBV5-4, the J call TRBJ2-5, with 8 bases identical to TRBD1. Trimming at V came to 3 bases and at J to 2 bases, leaving 3 bases not matched to a gene. Germline CDR1 SGHNT, CDR2 YYREEE (reference sequence). There are 14 residues in the CDR3. The CDR3 protein is CASSYRTGQETQYF. CDR3 bases: TGTGCCAGCAGCTACCGGACAGGGCAAGAGACCCAGTACTTC.

In DNA, the CDR3 is TGCAGTGGACAAGGCGACAGGGGTGACGAGCAGTACTTC. Translation gives CSGQGDRGDEQYF. The rearrangement links TRBV20-1 to TRBJ2-7, with 8 positions matching TRBD1. CDR1 and CDR2 (germline): DFQATT, SNEGSKA (reference sequence). The CDR3 is 13 amino acids. J lost 5 bases, V lost 7 bases, and 10 bases had no gene match.

This clonotype was counted a few times. Its ends do not fully match the called genes, so a read error is possible. The V gene is TRBV12-3 or TRBV12-4, the J gene TRBJ2-4; the match to TRBD1 covers 9 bases. The CDR3 is made up of 14 amino acids. The CDR3 reads CASSLGDRVWWRDF. DNA of the CDR3: TGTGCCAGCAGTTTAGGGGACAGGGTTTGGTGGAGGGACTTC.

This clonotype was recorded many times. This rearrangement joins TRBV13 to TRBJ2-5, with 9 nucleotides matching TRBD2. V lost 5 bases to trimming and J lost 5 bases; unmatched junction nucleotides: 3. Germline loops: CDR1 PRHDT, CDR2 FYEKMQ (reference sequence). The CDR3 runs to 13 residues. CDR3 nucleotides: TGTGCCAGCAGCACTAGCGGGCGGGAGACCCAGTACTTC. Protein: CASSTSGRETQYF.

This chain uses TRBV27 with TRBJ2-7, with 11 positions matching TRBD2. The CDR3 runs 17 residues. J gave up 2 bases and V 5 bases, and 11 bases lay outside the gene matches. From germline, CDR1 is MNHEY and CDR2 SMNVEV (reference sequence). CDR3: CASSRGQGLAETYEQYF. CDR3 nucleotide sequence: TGTGCCAGCAGTCGCGGCCAGGGACTAGCGGAAACCTACGAGCAGTACTTC.

This clonotype was counted ten times or more. The chain employs TRBV7-2 and TRBJ2-5, with 7 bases fitting TRBD2. CDR1 and CDR2 (germline): SGHTA, FQGNSA. After removal of 3 bases from V and 5 bases from J, the junction contained 9 bases not matched to a gene. This CDR3 comprises 15 residues. CDR3 DNA: TGTGCCAGCAGCTTTTCGGGCGGGAGAGTGGAGACCCAGTACTTC. It is translated as CASSFSGGRVETQYF.

There are a few counts of this clonotype. The chain combines TRBV5-1 with TRBJ2-3; TRBD2 agrees at 15 bases. Per germline, CDR1 SGHRS and CDR2 YFSETQ. The junction had 4 bases not matched to a gene; V was cut back by 7 bases and J by 4 bases. The CDR3 spans 15 residues. The CDR3 DNA sequence: TGCGCCAGCGGACTAGCGGGAGGGGCGGCAGATACGCAGTATTTT. Translating it yields CASGLAGGAADTQYF.

This clonotype was picked up many times. V is TRBV20-1 and J is TRBJ2-7; perhaps TRBD2 as D (5 bases). Per the germline V gene, CDR1 is DFQATT and CDR2 is SNEGSKA (reference sequence). Trimming took off 3 bases at V and 4 bases at J, with 13 bases between the two ends. CDR3 size: 13 residues. DNA for the CDR3: TGCAGTGCTAGTGGGCTAGCTGGGTACGAGCAGTACTTC. Translating it yields CSASGLAGYEQYF.

This clonotype was detected a few times. The chain joins TRBV30 to TRBJ2-1; D not resolved. This CDR3 is 12 amino acids long. The germline CDR1 and CDR2 sequences are GTSNPN and SVGIG (reference sequence). Trimming took off 0 bases at V and 8 bases at J, with 8 bases between the two ends. The CDR3, as DNA: TGTGCCTGGAGTGTACTTTCCTATGAGCAGTTCTTC. Its protein product is CAWSVLSYEQFF.

In its sample, this clonotype was seen many times. CDR3 nucleotide sequence: TGTGCCACCAGTGACCCTGGACAGGGGGCTTACGAGCAGTACTTC. Its protein product is CATSDPGQGAYEQYF. V is TRBV24-1 and J is TRBJ2-7; 11 nucleotides align to TRBD1. Unmatched junction bases numbered 5, after V lost 4 bases and J lost 4 bases. The germline V gene has CDR1 KGHDR and CDR2 SFDVKD. This CDR3 spans 15 amino acids.

This clonotype occurred many times. This chain joins TRBV24-1 and TRBJ1-1, with 7 bases that match TRBD1. This CDR3 has 14 amino acids. Per the germline V gene, CDR1 is KGHDR and CDR2 is SFDVKD. V lost 4 bases, J lost 0 bases, and 1 base stayed unmatched. The CDR3 region has the DNA TGTGCCACCAGTGAAGGGGGCCTGAACACTGAAGCTTTCTTT. It translates to CATSEGGLNTEAFF.

The chain uses TRBV12-3 or TRBV12-4 and TRBJ2-6; D not resolved. Between the trimmed V and J ends, which lost 5 bases and 0 bases, there was a span of 11 bases. CDR3 length: 16 amino acids. In DNA, the CDR3 is TGTGCCAGCAGTCCGATGATCAGCTCTGGGGCCAACGTCCTGACTTTC. Protein product: CASSPMISSGANVLTF.

This clonotype has ten or more counts. The gene calls are TRBV19 and TRBJ2-1; perhaps TRBD2 as D (7 bases). This CDR3 is built from 17 residues. Per the germline V gene, CDR1 is LNHDA and CDR2 is SQIVND (reference sequence). V lost 4 bases, J lost 2 bases, and 18 bases lay in between. CDR3 residues: CASSTSRGASTYNEQFF. Here the CDR3 DNA reads TGTGCCAGTAGTACATCCCGGGGGGCGTCTACCTACAATGAGCAGTTCTTC.

This clonotype was counted ten times or more. V is TRBV12-3 or TRBV12-4 and J is TRBJ2-1; D gene ambiguous. The V end was cut by 3 bases, the J end by 5 bases, with 11 bases between. The CDR3 length is 14 residues. In nucleotides, the CDR3 is TGTGCCAGCAGTTTCAACGTAAGGAACAATGAGCAGTTCTTC. It is translated as CASSFNVRNNEQFF.

This clonotype was picked up a small number of times. The gene calls are TRBV5-6 and TRBJ2-5; the D is unclear. The germline CDR1 and CDR2 sequences are SGHDT and YYEEEE. Between the trimmed V and J ends, which lost 0 bases and 0 bases, there was a span of 9 bases. This CDR3 contains 15 residues. The CDR3 DNA reads TGTGCCAGCAGCTTGGTTTCTGGGTACCAAGAGACCCAGTACTTC. This encodes CASSLVSGYQETQYF.

This clonotype was seen more than once but under ten times. The rearrangement uses TRBV28 and TRBJ1-2; weak D call: TRBD1 (5 bases). Trimming removed 3 bases at V and 4 bases at J, with 9 bases between. The CDR3 is 13 residues long. From germline, CDR1 is MDHEN and CDR2 SYDVKM. The DNA for the CDR3 is TGTGCCAGCAGTTTGGGGCCTTTCTATGGCTACACCTTC. This gives the protein CASSLGPFYGYTF.

This clonotype was counted many times. The J gene is TRBJ2-3, the V gene TRBV24-1; a weak D match, TRBD2 (6 bases). From germline, CDR1 is KGHDR and CDR2 SFDVKD. Trimming shortened V by 9 bases and J by 4 bases, and 25 bases separated the two germline ends. The CDR3 consists of 17 residues. The CDR3 reads CATDRGTANVDSDTQYF. DNA of the CDR3: TGTGCCACCGACAGAGGGACTGCCAACGTAGACTCAGATACGCAGTATTTT.

This clonotype was found many times. The CDR3 here is CASSPRDSRPKQFF. Here the CDR3 DNA reads TGCGCCAGCAGCCCCCGGGACAGTCGTCCCAAGCAGTTCTTC. This chain joins TRBV5-1 and TRBJ2-1, with TRBD1 identical over 7 bases. V dropped 4 bases and J dropped 11; count of bases not matched to a gene: 12. The germline V gene encodes CDR1 SGHRS and CDR2 YFSETQ. The CDR3 consists of 14 residues.

This clonotype was detected many times. The chain carries TRBV29-1 and TRBJ2-7; D unclear. This CDR3 has 12 residues. V was clipped by 4 bases and J by 2 bases, with 9 bases between them. Germline CDR1 is SQVTM and CDR2 is ANQGSEA. The chain's CDR3 is CSVGQVAYEQYF. Here the CDR3 DNA reads TGCAGCGTTGGCCAGGTGGCCTACGAGCAGTACTTC.

The table lists this clonotype with many counts. The rearrangement links TRBV6-5 to TRBJ2-3, with D possibly being TRBD1 or TRBD2 (5 bases each). This CDR3 spans 14 amino acids. Deletions cut 6 bases from V and 2 bases from J, with 12 bases between. Germline loops: CDR1 MNHEY, CDR2 SVGAGI. DNA for the CDR3: TGTGCCAGCAGACGGGACGGCAACACAGATACGCAGTATTTT. Its protein product is CASRRDGNTDTQYF.

V usage is TRBV5-1 and J usage is TRBJ2-7; D is unclear. This CDR3 comprises 13 residues. Trimming took off 2 bases at V and 2 bases at J, with 8 bases between the two ends. Germline CDR1 SGHRS, CDR2 YFSETQ. CDR3 in DNA: TGCGCCAGCAGCTTCGGCAGCCCCTACGAGCAGTACTTC. Translated: CASSFGSPYEQYF.

This clonotype has only a few counts. The chain combines TRBV7-2 with TRBJ2-2; a weak D match, TRBD1 (6 bases). The CDR3 runs to 12 residues. Germline V lookup: CDR1 SGHTA, CDR2 FQGNSA. Trimming cost V 5 bases and J 7 bases, with 8 bases left between them. The CDR3 reads CASSRDIGELFF. For the CDR3, the DNA is TGTGCCAGCAGCCGGGACATCGGGGAGCTGTTTTTT.

V gene TRBV6-1 combines with J gene TRBJ2-3; a weak D match, TRBD2 (6 bases). CDR3 length equals 14 residues. CDR1 and CDR2 (germline): MNHNS, SASEGT. The germline V and J ends were trimmed by 6 bases and 2 bases, with 12 bases remaining between them. The CDR3 is CASRGDSITDTQYF. The CDR3, as DNA: TGTGCCAGCAGAGGGGACTCCATCACAGATACGCAGTATTTT.